This TCR beta chain was observed in a study of cytomegalovirus exposure and HLA in healthy donors. Study-wide points: On later analysis, the bulk of CMV-associated TCR beta chains appeared to be HLA-restricted. In vitro assays verified that three CMV-associated chains recognized CMV antigens specifically.

The PCR employed 60 Vbeta primers together with 13 Jbeta primers. Sequenced by immunoSEQ multiplex PCR; TCRdb stores in-frame clones only, minus some. The table includes some 210,000 clones, approximately 83% detected once. The V and J ends lost 0 bases and 4 bases respectively, with 16 bases between them. Germline V gene data show CDR1 as LGHNT and CDR2 as FRNRAP. The CDR3 is 17 residues long. Regarding this clone: Its target is not known.

V and J are TRBV12-5 and TRBJ1-5, with D unresolved. The sequence was obtained from a woman in her forties or fifties in good health and CMV-seropositive. The sequencing input was PBMCs. The CDR3 DNA reads as TGTGCTAGTGGTTTGGTCGTGGATCGGGATCTGAATCAGCCCCAGCATTTT. It encodes CASGLVVDRDLNQPQHF. The variable domain in full, completed from reference TRBV12-5 and TRBJ1-5, reads DARVTQTPRHKVTEMGQEVTMRCQPILGHNTVFWYRQTMMQGLELLAYFRNRAPLDDSGMPKDRFSAEMPDATLATLKIQPSEPRDSAVYFCASGLVVDRDLNQPQHFGDGTRLSIL.